This T cell receptor (beta chain) was recovered during a study of T cell responses to AZD1222 COVID-19 vaccine (dated by TCRdb to about 2021). Regarding the complete study: Because spike-specific TCR depth and breadth did not differ between the two schedules, AZD1222 recipients who got a second dose at roughly 4 weeks were pooled with those who got a second dose at roughly 12 weeks. Trial participants were enrolled into age subgroups of 18-55, 56-69 and 70-plus years, which contained about 150, 27 and 61 TCR-sequenced participants, respectively. A total of approximately 230 trial participants underwent TCR sequencing, of whom about 200 received two doses of AZD1222 and some 26 received two doses of the MenACWY control vaccine. The study at large found these results: The 56-69-year group was small, and its depth increase did not reach significance, likely because of low power. Reportedly, almost half of the unique spike-specific TCRs recognized epitopes lying outside the regions that are mutated in the B.1.351 and B.1.1.7 variants. Conclusions about previously exposed vaccinees are limited because only six or seven AZD1222 recipients were SARS-CoV-2 seropositive at baseline. Participants were mostly white British and included more females than males, and it was suggested by the authors that clonal diversity may have been underestimated. No day 14 peak-response samples were available, so repertoires were characterized only after the peak T cell response. After two AZD1222 doses, both the breadth and the depth of spike-specific TCRs were significantly higher than at day 0 and than in MenACWY recipients. The vaccine-associated CD4 TCRs covered the entire spike protein, and the dominant responses fell in regions 160-218 and 743-854.

The CDR3 regions of human TCRbeta chains were subjected to immunosequencing. Concerning the study's data processing: Repertoire TCRs were checked for matches against a reference library of SARS-CoV-2-specific TCRs that had been generated using the MIRA antigen-specificity platform. Breadth was defined as the fraction of unique TCRs that were SARS-CoV-2-associated, and depth was defined as the fraction of total T cells that were SARS-CoV-2-associated. Using the MIRA data, each spike-specific TCR was mapped to the spike region that the TCR reacts to and placed in a CD4 or CD8 class. Log10-transformed breadth and depth values were compared by one-way ANOVA with Sidak's multiple comparisons tests. TCRdb mirrors the immuneACCESS table, restricted to in-frame sequences. Some clones are absent from its copies; in checked studies, under half trace to an unresolved V gene, and the reason for the others is unknown. V, J and clone size are those of that table, while D and trimming were read from the DNA. Recorded for this sample are 150,000 to 180,000 clones; around 90% of them occurred a single time. The ten largest account for around 3% of the sample.

The germline V gene (reference sequence) supplies CDR1 SEHNR and CDR2 FQNEAQ. V is cut by 0 bases and J by 4 bases, and the space between the germline ends is 15 bases. The CDR3 numbers 17 residues from cysteine through phenylalanine. Only the CDR3 portion is preserved as DNA: 51 bases, with reading frame beginning at the first base. Sample time point, as interpreted from the label and publication: baseline before first vaccination. Vaccinee samples came from UK trials COV001 and COV002, including a single-blind randomized controlled phase 2/3 trial of AZD1222 (ChAdOx1 nCoV-19) in healthy adults. For TCRbeta chain sequencing, PBMC samples were collected from trial participants at day 0 and at day 28 after the second dose. To note about this clone: It lacks a known antigen. No much larger clone is present one base from it, and per-base qualities are unavailable.

The chain is assembled from TRBV7-9 and TRBJ2-2; D gene: possibly TRBD1, on 5 matching bases. The sample was peripheral blood, taken on day 0 of AZD1222 vaccination. The sequence came from an adult in good health. The sequenced DNA is TGTGCCAGCAGCTTAGCTTCAGGGTCGTGGAGCACCGGGGAGCTGTTTTTT. It encodes CASSLASGSWSTGELFF. The entire variable domain, with the stretches around the CDR3 drawn from the reference TRBV7-9 and TRBJ2-2 proteins, is DTGVSQNPRHKITKRGQNVTFRCDPISEHNRLYWYRQTLGQGPEFLTYFQNEAQLEKSRLLSDRFSAERPKGSFSTLEIQRTEQGDSAMYLCASSLASGSWSTGELFFGEGSRLTVL.